This T cell receptor (beta chain) comes out of a study of blood T cell repertoires in COVID-19. Across the study: There were acute and convalescent COVID-19 samples, and they came from the United States, Italy and Spain. The cDNA or gDNA used as material had been derived from T cells, B-cell-depleted T cells, or PBMCs.

V gave up 3 bases and J gave up 10 bases; unmatched junction bases: 3. Germline values: CDR1 MDHEN, CDR2 SYDVKM. The CDR3 sequence is 12 residues long. In the original workflow: Amplification with reference gene primers provided the estimates of nucleated cell counts. Libraries were prepared by immunoSEQ multiplex PCR; TCRdb keeps only in-frame clonotypes and omits some of them. V and J calls and clone size are those listed in that table; D and trimming were worked out from the DNA. The data show some 170,000 clones, about 91% seen once. The source is a woman aged 55-70 years who had recovered from COVID-19. The sequenced sample was peripheral blood. The chain combines TRBV28 with TRBJ2-1; 7 positions match TRBD1. The CDR3 reads CASSFSGGEQFF. CDR3 in DNA: TGTGCCAGCAGTTTTTCAGGGGGAGAGCAGTTCTTC.